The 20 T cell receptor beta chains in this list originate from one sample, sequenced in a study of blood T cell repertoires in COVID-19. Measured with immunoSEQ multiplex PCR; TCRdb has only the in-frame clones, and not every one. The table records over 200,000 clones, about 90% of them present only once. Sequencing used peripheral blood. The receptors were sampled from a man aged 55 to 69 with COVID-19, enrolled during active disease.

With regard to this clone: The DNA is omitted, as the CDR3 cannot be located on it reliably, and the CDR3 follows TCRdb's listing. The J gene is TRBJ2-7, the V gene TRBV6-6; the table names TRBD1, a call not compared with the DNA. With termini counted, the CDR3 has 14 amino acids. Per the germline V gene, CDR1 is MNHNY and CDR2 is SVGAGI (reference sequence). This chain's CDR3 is CASSSSGQGYEQYF.

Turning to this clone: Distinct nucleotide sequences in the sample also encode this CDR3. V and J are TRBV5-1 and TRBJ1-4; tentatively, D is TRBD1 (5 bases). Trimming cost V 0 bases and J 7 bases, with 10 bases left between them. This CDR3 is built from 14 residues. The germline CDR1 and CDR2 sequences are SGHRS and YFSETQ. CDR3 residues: CASSLVQGSEKLFF. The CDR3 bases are TGCGCCAGCAGCTTGGTTCAGGGAAGTGAAAAACTGTTTTTT. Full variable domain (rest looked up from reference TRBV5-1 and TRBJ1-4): KAGVTQTPRYLIKTRGQQVTLSCSPISGHRSVSWYQQTPGQGLQFLFEYFSETQRNKGNFPGRFSGRQFSNSRSEMNVSTLELGDSALYLCASSLVQGSEKLFFGSGTQLSVL.

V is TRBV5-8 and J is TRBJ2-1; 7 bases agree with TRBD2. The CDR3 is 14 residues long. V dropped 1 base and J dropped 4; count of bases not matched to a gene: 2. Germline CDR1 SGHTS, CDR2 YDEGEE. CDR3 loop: CASSLTSEYNEQFF. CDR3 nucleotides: TGTGCCAGCAGCTTGACTAGCGAATACAATGAGCAGTTCTTC.

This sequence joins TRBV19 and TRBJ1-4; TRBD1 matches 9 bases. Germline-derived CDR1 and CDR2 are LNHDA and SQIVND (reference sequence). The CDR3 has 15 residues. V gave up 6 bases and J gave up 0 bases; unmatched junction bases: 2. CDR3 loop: CASRDRGTTNEKLFF. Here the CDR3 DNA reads TGTGCCAGTAGGGACAGGGGTACAACTAATGAAAAACTGTTTTTT.

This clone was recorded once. The CDR3 nucleotides are TGTGCCAGCAGGGAACGGGCTAGCCCCTACAATGAGCAGTTCTTC. Its protein product is CASRERASPYNEQFF. The chain is built from TRBV27 and TRBJ2-1; TRBD2 might be the D (5 bases). V was shortened by 6 bases and J by 2 bases, with 14 bases between the two germline ends. CDR1 is MNHEY, CDR2 SMNVEV, per germline (reference sequence). The CDR3 is 15 residues long.

The CDR3 region is CASSFVLVREGAFF. Written as DNA, the CDR3 is TGTGCCAGCAGCTTCGTTCTTGTCAGGGAAGGAGCTTTCTTT. The chain combines TRBV7-9 with TRBJ1-1, with D possibly being TRBD1 (5 bases). Germline V lookup: CDR1 SEHNR, CDR2 FQNEAQ (reference sequence). Between the trimmed V and J ends, which lost 3 bases and 10 bases, there was a span of 18 bases. The CDR3 is made up of 14 amino acids.

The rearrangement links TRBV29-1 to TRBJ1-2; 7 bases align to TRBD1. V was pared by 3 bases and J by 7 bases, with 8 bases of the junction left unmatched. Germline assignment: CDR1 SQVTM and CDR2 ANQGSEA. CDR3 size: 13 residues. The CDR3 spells CSVDDRAGGGYTF. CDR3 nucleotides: TGCAGCGTTGATGACAGGGCAGGAGGTGGCTACACCTTC.

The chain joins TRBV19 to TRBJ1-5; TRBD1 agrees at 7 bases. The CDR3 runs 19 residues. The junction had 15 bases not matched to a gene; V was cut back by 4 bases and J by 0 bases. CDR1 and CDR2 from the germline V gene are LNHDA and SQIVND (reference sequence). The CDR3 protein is CASSTDRARGGNSNQPQHF. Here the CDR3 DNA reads TGTGCCAGTAGTACCGACAGGGCCAGAGGGGGGAATAGCAATCAGCCCCAGCATTTT.

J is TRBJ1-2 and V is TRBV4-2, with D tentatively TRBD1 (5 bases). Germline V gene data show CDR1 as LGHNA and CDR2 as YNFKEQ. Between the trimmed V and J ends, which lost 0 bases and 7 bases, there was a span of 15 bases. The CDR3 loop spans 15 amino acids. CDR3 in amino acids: CASSQDFRTKFGYTF. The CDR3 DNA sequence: TGTGCCAGCAGCCAAGATTTCCGGACAAAATTTGGCTACACCTTC.

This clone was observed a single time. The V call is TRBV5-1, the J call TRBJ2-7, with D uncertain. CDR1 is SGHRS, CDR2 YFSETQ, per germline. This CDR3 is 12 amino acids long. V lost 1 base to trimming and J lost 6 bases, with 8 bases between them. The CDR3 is CASSLSAVEQYF. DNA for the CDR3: TGCGCCAGCAGCTTGTCGGCGGTCGAGCAGTACTTC.

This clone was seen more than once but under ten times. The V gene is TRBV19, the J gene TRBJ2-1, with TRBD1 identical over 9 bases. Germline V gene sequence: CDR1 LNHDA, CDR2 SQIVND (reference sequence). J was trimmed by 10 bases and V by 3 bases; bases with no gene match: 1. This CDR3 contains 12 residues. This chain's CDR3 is CASSITGGEQFF. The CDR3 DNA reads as TGTGCCAGTAGTATTACAGGGGGCGAGCAGTTCTTC.

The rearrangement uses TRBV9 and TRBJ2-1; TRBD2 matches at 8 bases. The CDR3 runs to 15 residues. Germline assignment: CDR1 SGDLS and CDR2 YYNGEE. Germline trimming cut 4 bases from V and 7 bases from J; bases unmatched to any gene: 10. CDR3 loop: CASSTTGGRSNEQFF. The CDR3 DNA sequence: TGTGCCAGCAGCACTACGGGGGGGAGGTCTAATGAGCAGTTCTTC.

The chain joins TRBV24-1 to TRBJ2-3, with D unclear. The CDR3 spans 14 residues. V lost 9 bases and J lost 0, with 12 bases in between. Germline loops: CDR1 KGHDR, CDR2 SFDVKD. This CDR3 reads CATGHSTSTDTQYF. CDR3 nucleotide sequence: TGTGCCACCGGTCACTCAACTAGCACAGATACGCAGTATTTT.

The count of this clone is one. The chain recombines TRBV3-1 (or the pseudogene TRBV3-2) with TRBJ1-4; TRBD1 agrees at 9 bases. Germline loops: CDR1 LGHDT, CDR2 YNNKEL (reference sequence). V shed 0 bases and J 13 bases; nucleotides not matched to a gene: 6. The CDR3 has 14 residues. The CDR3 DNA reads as TGTGCCAGCAGCCAAGATCTGGGGACAGGGATACTGTTTTTT. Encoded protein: CASSQDLGTGILFF.

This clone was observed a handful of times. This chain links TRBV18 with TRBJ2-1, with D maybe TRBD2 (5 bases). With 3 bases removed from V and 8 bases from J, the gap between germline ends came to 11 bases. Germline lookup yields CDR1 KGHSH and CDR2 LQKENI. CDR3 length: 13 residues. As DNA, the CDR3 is TGTGCCAGCTCACCTCTAGCCTCGGATGAGCAGTTCTTC. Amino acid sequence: CASSPLASDEQFF.

The CDR3 coding sequence is TGCGCCAGCAGCCAAGAAGCGGTTGAATTGGGTGAAAAACTGTTTTTT. It encodes CASSQEAVELGEKLFF. This rearrangement joins TRBV4-3 to TRBJ1-4, with no clear D. Per germline, CDR1 LGHNA and CDR2 YSLEER. Trimming pared 0 bases from V and 7 bases from J, leaving 15 bases between. CDR3 length: 16 residues.

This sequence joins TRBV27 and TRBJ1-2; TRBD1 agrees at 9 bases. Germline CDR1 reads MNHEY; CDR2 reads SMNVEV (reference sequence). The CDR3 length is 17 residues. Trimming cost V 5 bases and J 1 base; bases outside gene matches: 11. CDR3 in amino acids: CASSTWTGASDNYGYTF. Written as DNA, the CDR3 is TGTGCCAGCAGTACGTGGACAGGGGCGTCGGATAACTATGGCTACACCTTC.

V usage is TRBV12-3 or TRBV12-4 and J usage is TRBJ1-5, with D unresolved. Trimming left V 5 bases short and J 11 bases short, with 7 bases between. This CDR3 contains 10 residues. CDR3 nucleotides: TGTGCCAGCAGTGGCCAGACCCAGCATTTT. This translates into CASSGQTQHF.

The CDR3 loop reads CATSDFGFPQETQYF. CDR3 DNA sequence: TGTGCCACCAGTGATTTCGGGTTTCCCCAAGAGACCCAGTACTTC. J is TRBJ2-5 and V is TRBV24-1, with D unresolved. V was pared by 1 base and J by 1 base, with 9 bases between. This CDR3 has 15 amino acids. The V gene's germline CDR1 is KGHDR and CDR2 SFDVKD.

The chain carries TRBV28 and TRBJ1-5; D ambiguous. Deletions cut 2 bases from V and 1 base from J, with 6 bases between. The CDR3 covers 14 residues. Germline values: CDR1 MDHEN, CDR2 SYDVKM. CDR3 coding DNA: TGTGCCAGCAGTTTAACTTTGAGCAATCAGCCCCAGCATTTT. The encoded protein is CASSLTLSNQPQHF. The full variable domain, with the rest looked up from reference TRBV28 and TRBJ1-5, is DVKVTQSSRYLVKRTGEKVFLECVQDMDHENMFWYRQDPGLGLRLIYFSYDVKMKEKGDIPEGYSVSREKKERFSLILESASTNQTSMYLCASSLTLSNQPQHFGDGTRLSIL.